This T cell receptor beta chain was recorded in a study of T cells after yellow fever vaccination. The study's findings and limits: Clones from primary vaccination mostly reappeared after the booster (roughly 95% CD4, approximately 88% CD8).

This clonotype was seen only a few times. TCRdb processed the 5' RACE reads anew with MiXCR; each CDR3 protein has one entry. This table has 46,000 or so distinct CDR3 sequences, around 6.8% appearing once. With V trimmed by 0 bases and J by 1 base, 7 bases remained unmatched. The germline gives CDR1 SGHAT, CDR2 FQNNGV. This CDR3 spans 18 amino acids. This sequence was found in a man aged 25-45 years who received the YFV17D yellow fever vaccine. The source was PBMCs, either bulk or a sorted T-cell subset (CD4+, CD8+, memory, or dextramer-sorted; not recorded which), collected 45 days after the yellow fever booster vaccination. The J gene is TRBJ2-1, the V gene TRBV11-2; 9 bases are shared with TRBD2. Here the CDR3 reads CASSLEYFSGRSYNEQFF. The DNA for the CDR3 is TGTGCCAGCAGCTTAGAGTATTTTAGCGGGAGATCCTACAATGAGCAGTTCTTC.